Listed below are T cell receptor beta chains from one sample, sequenced in a study of read filtering for tumor transcriptome and immune sequencing. One entry per CDR3 protein results from TCRdb running MiXCR on the reads. The sample contains 100,000 to 150,000 distinct CDR3 sequences, 10% to 15% of which appear only once. The sequencing input was a population of CD138-negative cells sorted from bone marrow. These receptor sequences come from a donor at least 40 years old with multiple myeloma. CDR3s include the opening cysteine and the closing phenylalanine or tryptophan. The D gene is left open where the match is weak. Clone size is given for some rows only: seen once, a few or many times, or a class if the clone is expanded.

j_call d_call cdr3_length clone_size v_call cdr3_aa cdr3_nt
TRBJ1-4 . 14 few TRBV29-1 CSVSSGGPNEKRFF TGCAGCGTGAGTTCGGGGGGTCCTAATGAAAAACGGTTTTTT
TRBJ1-4 TRBD1 15 medium-sized TRBV20-1 CSANGQGATNEKLFF TGCAGTGCTAACGGACAGGGAGCAACTAATGAAAAACTGTTTTTT
TRBJ1-1 . 14 many TRBV5-1 CASSPYTGNTEAFF TGCGCCAGCAGCCCCTATACAGGGAACACTGAAGCTTTCTTT
TRBJ1-1 . 13 many TRBV29-1 CSVASGMNTEAFF TGCAGCGTTGCGTCAGGCATGAACACTGAAGCTTTCTTT
TRBJ1-5 . 15 many TRBV9 CASSVGAGIHQPQHF TGTGCCAGCAGCGTAGGCGCAGGGATCCATCAGCCCCAGCATTTT
TRBJ1-3 TRBD1 15 few TRBV7-9 CASTSGQNSGNTIYF TGTGCCAGCACTTCGGGACAGAACTCTGGAAACACCATATATTTT
TRBJ2-2 . 14 few TRBV11-2 CASSFGMSTGELFF TGTGCCAGCAGCTTCGGGATGAGTACCGGGGAGCTGTTTTTT
TRBJ2-3 . 16 many TRBV20-1 CSARDFQGLGTDTQYF TGCAGTGCTAGAGACTTTCAGGGTCTCGGCACAGATACGCAGTATTTT
TRBJ2-3 TRBD2 16 many TRBV5-1 CASRGSGLAGPDTQYF TGCGCCAGCAGAGGATCCGGACTAGCGGGGCCAGATACGCAGTATTTT
TRBJ2-1 TRBD2 16 many TRBV5-1 CASSLGSGSIYNEQFF TGCGCCAGCAGCTTGGGTAGCGGGAGCATCTACAATGAGCAGTTCTTC
TRBJ1-1 . 12 many TRBV4-1 CASSHMNTEAFF TGCGCCAGCAGTCACATGAACACTGAAGCTTTCTTT
TRBJ2-1 . 17 many TRBV7-9 CASSLVPTGLSYNEQFF TGTGCCAGCAGCTTAGTCCCTACAGGACTCTCCTACAATGAGCAGTTCTTC
TRBJ2-1 . 18 many TRBV5-1 CASSLRARLAGDYNEQFF TGCGCCAGCAGCTTGCGGGCTCGGCTGGCAGGGGATTACAATGAGCAGTTCTTC
TRBJ2-7 . 16 many TRBV20-1 CSASRGAGFLGYEQYF TGCAGTGCTAGTAGAGGGGCGGGGTTTTTGGGGTACGAGCAGTACTTC
TRBJ2-1 TRBD1 14 few TRBV5-1 CASVEGQGISEQFF TGCGCCAGCGTCGAAGGACAGGGGATAAGTGAGCAGTTCTTC
TRBJ2-1 TRBD2 17 many TRBV6-5 CASSYSTRGGLLDEQFF TGTGCCAGCAGTTACTCGACCCGCGGGGGTTTACTGGATGAGCAGTTCTTC
TRBJ1-1 . 15 many TRBV30 CAWSVQGGAYTEVFF TGTGCCTGGAGTGTACAAGGGGGGGCGTACACTGAAGTTTTCTTT
TRBJ1-5 . 17 . TRBV4-2 CASSQEYAVAGSRPQHF TGTGCCAGCAGCCAAGAGTATGCAGTGGCCGGTTCTAGGCCCCAGCATTTT
TRBJ2-2 TRBD1 17 few TRBV4-1 CASSPGGRGRRTGELFF TGCGCCAGCAGCCCAGGGGGCAGGGGCCGTAGGACCGGGGAGCTGTTTTTT
TRBJ2-1 TRBD1 15 many TRBV7-9 CASSSSDRDVNEQFF TGTGCCAGCAGCTCGTCGGACAGGGATGTCAATGAGCAGTTCTTC
TRBJ2-1 . 15 . TRBV20-1 CSASTLAVSYNEQFF TGCAGTGCTAGTACTCTCGCTGTCTCCTACAATGAGCAGTTCTTC
TRBJ2-1 . 15 . TRBV3-1 CASSQDLRNYNEQFF TGTGCCAGCAGCCAAGATTTGCGGAACTACAATGAGCAGTTCTTC
TRBJ2-3 TRBD1 15 . TRBV19 CASTDRAASSDTQYF TGTGCCAGTACCGACAGGGCGGCTTCCTCAGATACGCAGTATTTT
TRBJ2-3 TRBD2 13 many TRBV6-1 CASRTSGTDTQYF TGTGCCAGCAGGACTAGCGGCACAGATACGCAGTATTTT
TRBJ1-1 . 13 few TRBV20-1 CSANRDRTQGAFF TGCAGTGCTAACCGAGACAGGACTCAAGGGGCTTTCTTT
TRBJ2-1 . 13 many TRBV5-1 CASSLARVSEQFF TGCGCCAGCAGCTTGGCTCGAGTGTCTGAGCAGTTCTTC
TRBJ2-1 TRBD2 17 many TRBV11-2 CASTVGALAGNLNEQFF TGTGCCAGCACCGTAGGGGCTCTAGCGGGGAACCTCAATGAGCAGTTCTTC
TRBJ1-1 . 14 few TRBV5-1 CASSLRERNTEAFF TGCGCCAGCAGCCTCCGGGAGAGAAACACTGAAGCTTTCTTT
TRBJ2-5 TRBD2 16 many TRBV20-1 CSARVWPSGEQETQYF TGCAGTGCTAGAGTATGGCCTAGCGGGGAACAAGAGACCCAGTACTTC
TRBJ2-1 . 13 many TRBV28 CASSPTIGNEQFF TGTGCCAGCAGTCCTACGATTGGCAATGAGCAGTTCTTC
TRBJ2-1 TRBD2 13 many TRBV7-9 CASTRERYNEQFF TGTGCCAGCACGCGGGAGCGGTACAATGAGCAGTTCTTC
TRBJ1-1 TRBD1 16 many TRBV11-1 CASSLVTTGLDTEAFF TGTGCCAGCAGCTTAGTCACGACAGGGCTGGACACTGAAGCTTTCTTT
TRBJ2-1 . 13 many TRBV30 CARSGTRHNEQFF TGTGCCCGCTCGGGCACAAGGCACAATGAGCAGTTCTTC
TRBJ2-2 . 11 many TRBV3-1 CASSHAGELFF TGTGCCAGCAGCCATGCCGGGGAGCTGTTTTTT